The 3 T cell receptor beta chains reported below all come from one sample, sequenced in a study of cytomegalovirus exposure and HLA in healthy donors. The primer mix had 60 Vbeta and 13 Jbeta primers. Here immunoSEQ multiplex PCR was the method, and the copy in TCRdb shows in-frame clones only, minus some. The sample holds a few hundred thousand clones, around 81% seen once. Sequences were obtained from PBMCs. The receptor set was obtained from a woman between 50 and 59 years old in good health and CMV-seropositive.

This chain connects TRBV6-6 to TRBJ1-1; D gene unclear. The CDR3 has 14 residues. From germline, CDR1 is MNHNY and CDR2 SVGAGI (reference sequence). V was shortened by 0 bases and J by 1 base, with 6 bases between the two germline ends. This CDR3 is CASSYSTRNTEAFF. The CDR3 bases are TGTGCCAGCAGTTACTCGACAAGGAACACTGAAGCTTTCTTT.

The CDR3 region is CASSPEISGNQPQHF. CDR3 bases: TGTGCCAGCTCACCAGAAATCAGTGGCAATCAGCCCCAGCATTTT. V and J are TRBV18 and TRBJ1-5; D remains unclear. Per the germline V gene, CDR1 is KGHSH and CDR2 is LQKENI. The CDR3 runs 15 residues. Trimming removed 2 bases from V and 2 bases from J, with 10 bases in between.

V and J are TRBV2 and TRBJ1-2; maybe TRBD1 (5 bases). The CDR3 loop spans 13 amino acids. Germline CDR1 reads SNHLY; CDR2 reads FYNNEI. V was shortened by 6 bases and J by 8 bases, with 16 bases between the two germline ends. Written as DNA, the CDR3 is TGTGCCAGCAGACGGGACTCTACAAGAGGCTACACCTTC. Translation gives CASRRDSTRGYTF.